The entry below gives a single T cell receptor (beta chain) sequence along with its context. Treatment: oral pan-JAK inhibitor, 5-10 mg twice daily. cDNA serving as the sequencing template came from extracted, reverse transcribed RNA. TCRdb's copy holds only in-frame clones and misses some; the assay was immunoSEQ multiplex PCR. The sample has 95,000 to 120,000 clones, less than 60% seen once; the top ten hold approximately 3.1%. The CDR3 length is 14 residues. Per germline, CDR1 WSHSY and CDR2 SAAADI. Trimming took 6 bases from V and 10 from J; bases not matched to a gene: 9. The sample is drawn from a study of CD8+ T cells in alopecia areata.

The chain employs TRBV10-2 and TRBJ2-1; 10 bases map to TRBD2. The sequence was obtained from a human donor with alopecia areata. The sample consisted of CD4+ T cells sorted from blood, taken at week 24, from a patient treated with tofacitinib. This chain's CDR3 is CASSGGFSGGEQFF. The CDR3 coding sequence is TGCGCCAGCAGCGGAGGGTTTAGCGGGGGGGAGCAGTTCTTC.